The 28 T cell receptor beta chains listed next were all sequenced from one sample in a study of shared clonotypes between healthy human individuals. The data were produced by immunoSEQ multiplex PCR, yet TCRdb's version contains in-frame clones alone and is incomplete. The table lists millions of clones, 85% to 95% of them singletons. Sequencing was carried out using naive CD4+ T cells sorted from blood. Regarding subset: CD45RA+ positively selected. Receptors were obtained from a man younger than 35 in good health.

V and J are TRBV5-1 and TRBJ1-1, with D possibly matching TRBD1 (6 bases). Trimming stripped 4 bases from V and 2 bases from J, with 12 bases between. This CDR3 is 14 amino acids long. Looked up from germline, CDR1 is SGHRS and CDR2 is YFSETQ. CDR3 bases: TGCGCCAGCAGCATCAGGACAGATAACACTGAAGCTTTCTTT. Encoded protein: CASSIRTDNTEAFF.

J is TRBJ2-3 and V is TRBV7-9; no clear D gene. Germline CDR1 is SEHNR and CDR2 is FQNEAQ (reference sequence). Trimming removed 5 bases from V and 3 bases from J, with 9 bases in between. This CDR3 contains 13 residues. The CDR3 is CASSAPVTDTQYF. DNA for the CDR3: TGTGCCAGCAGCGCGCCGGTAACAGATACGCAGTATTTT.

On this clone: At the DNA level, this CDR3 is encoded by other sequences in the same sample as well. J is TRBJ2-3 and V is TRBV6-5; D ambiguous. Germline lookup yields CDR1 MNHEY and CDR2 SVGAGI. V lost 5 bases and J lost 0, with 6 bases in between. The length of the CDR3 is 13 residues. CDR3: CASSRLSTDTQYF. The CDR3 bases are TGTGCCAGCAGTCGCCTTAGCACAGATACGCAGTATTTT.

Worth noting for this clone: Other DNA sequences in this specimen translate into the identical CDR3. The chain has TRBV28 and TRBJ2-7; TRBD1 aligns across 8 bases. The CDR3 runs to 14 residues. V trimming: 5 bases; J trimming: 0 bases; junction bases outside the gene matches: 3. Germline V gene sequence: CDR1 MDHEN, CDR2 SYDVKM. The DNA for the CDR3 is TGTGCCAGCAGTCGGACAGGGCTCTCCTACGAGCAGTACTTC. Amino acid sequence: CASSRTGLSYEQYF.

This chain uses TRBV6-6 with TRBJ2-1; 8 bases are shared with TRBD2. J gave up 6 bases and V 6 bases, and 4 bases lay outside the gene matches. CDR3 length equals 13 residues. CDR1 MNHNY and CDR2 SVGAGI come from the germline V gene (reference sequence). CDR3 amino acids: CASSGGVGNEQFF. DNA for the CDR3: TGTGCCAGCAGCGGGGGGGTCGGCAATGAGCAGTTCTTC.

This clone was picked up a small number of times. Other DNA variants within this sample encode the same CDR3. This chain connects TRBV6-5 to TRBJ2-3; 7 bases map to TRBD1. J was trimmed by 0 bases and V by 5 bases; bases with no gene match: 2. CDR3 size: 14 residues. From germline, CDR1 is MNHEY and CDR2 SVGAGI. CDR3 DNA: TGTGCCAGCAGTCGGACAGGAAGCACAGATACGCAGTATTTT. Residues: CASSRTGSTDTQYF.

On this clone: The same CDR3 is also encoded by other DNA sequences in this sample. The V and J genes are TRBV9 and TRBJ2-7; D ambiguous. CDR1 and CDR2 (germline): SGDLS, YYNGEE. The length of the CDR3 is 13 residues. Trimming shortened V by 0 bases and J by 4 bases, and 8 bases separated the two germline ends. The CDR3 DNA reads TGTGCCAGCAGCGTAGGTTCCACATACGAGCAGTACTTC. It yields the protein CASSVGSTYEQYF. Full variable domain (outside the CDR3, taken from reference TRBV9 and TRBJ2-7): DSGVTQTPKHLITATGQRVTLRCSPRSGDLSVYWYQQSLDQGLQFLIQYYNGEERAKGNILERFSAQQFPDLHSELNLSSLELGDSALYFCASSVGSTYEQYFGPGTRLTVT.

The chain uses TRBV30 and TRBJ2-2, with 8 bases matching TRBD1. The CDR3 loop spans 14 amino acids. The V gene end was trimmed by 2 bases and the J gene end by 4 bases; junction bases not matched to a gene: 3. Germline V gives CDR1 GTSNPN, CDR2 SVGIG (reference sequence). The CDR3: CAWSKQGGTGELFF. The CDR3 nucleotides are TGTGCCTGGAGTAAACAGGGGGGCACCGGGGAGCTGTTTTTT.

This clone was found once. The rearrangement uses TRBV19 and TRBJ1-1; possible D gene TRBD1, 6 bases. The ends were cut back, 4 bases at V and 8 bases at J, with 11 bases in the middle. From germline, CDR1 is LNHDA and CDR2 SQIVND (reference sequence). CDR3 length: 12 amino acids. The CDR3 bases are TGTGCCAGTAGTACCCGAAGGGGGGAAGCTTTCTTT. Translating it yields CASSTRRGEAFF.

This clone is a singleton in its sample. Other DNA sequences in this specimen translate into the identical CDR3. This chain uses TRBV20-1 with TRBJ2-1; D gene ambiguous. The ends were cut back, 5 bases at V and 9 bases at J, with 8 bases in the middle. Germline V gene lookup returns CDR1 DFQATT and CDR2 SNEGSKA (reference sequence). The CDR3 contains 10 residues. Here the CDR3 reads CSAGPGEQFF. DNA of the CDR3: TGCAGTGCTGGCCCCGGTGAGCAGTTCTTC.

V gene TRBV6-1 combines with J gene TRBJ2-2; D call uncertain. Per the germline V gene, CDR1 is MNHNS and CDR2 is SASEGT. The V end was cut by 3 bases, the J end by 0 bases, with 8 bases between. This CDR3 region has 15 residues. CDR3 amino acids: CASSEDAANTGELFF. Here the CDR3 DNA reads TGTGCCAGCAGTGAGGACGCTGCGAACACCGGGGAGCTGTTTTTT.

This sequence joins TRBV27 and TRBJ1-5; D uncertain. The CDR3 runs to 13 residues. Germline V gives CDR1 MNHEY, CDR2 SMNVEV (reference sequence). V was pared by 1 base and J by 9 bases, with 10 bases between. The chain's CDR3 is CASSLFKGPPQHF. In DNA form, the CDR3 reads TGTGCCAGCAGTTTATTCAAGGGCCCGCCCCAGCATTTT.

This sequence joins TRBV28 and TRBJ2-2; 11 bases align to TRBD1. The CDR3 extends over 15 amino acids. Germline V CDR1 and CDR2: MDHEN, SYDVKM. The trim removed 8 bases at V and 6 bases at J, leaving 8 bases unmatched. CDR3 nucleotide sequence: TGTGCCAGCGCGCCCTGGGACAGGGGGTCCGGGGAGCTGTTTTTT. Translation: CASAPWDRGSGELFF.

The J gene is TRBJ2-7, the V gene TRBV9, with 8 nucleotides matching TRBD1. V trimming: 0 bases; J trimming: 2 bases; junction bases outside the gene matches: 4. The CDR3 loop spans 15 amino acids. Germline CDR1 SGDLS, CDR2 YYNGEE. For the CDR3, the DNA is TGTGCCAGCAGCGTAGGGTGGACAGGGACCTACGAGCAGTACTTC. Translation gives CASSVGWTGTYEQYF.

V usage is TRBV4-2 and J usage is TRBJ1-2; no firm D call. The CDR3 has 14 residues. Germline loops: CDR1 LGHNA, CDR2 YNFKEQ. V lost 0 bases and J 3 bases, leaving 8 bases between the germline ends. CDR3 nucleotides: TGTGCCAGCAGCCAAGAAAGCGGCCACTATGGCTACACCTTC. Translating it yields CASSQESGHYGYTF.

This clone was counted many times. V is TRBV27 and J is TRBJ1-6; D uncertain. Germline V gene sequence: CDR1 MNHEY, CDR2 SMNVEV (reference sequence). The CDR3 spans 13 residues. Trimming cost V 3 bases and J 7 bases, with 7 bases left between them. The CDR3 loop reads CASSFDINSPLHF. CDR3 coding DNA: TGTGCCAGCAGTTTTGACATCAATTCACCCCTCCACTTT.

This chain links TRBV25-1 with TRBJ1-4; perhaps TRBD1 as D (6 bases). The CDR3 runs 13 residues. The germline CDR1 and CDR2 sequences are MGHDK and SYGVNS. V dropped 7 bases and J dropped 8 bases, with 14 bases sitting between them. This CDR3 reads CASTRGGNEKLFF. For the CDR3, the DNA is TGTGCCAGCACACGAGGGGGGAACGAAAAACTGTTTTTT.

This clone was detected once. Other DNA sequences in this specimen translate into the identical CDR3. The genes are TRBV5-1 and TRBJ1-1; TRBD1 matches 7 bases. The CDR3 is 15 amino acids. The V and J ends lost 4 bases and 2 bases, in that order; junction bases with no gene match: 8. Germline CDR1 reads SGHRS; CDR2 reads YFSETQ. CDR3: CASSPGDRDNTEAFF. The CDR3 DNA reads TGCGCCAGCAGCCCAGGGGACAGAGACAACACTGAAGCTTTCTTT.

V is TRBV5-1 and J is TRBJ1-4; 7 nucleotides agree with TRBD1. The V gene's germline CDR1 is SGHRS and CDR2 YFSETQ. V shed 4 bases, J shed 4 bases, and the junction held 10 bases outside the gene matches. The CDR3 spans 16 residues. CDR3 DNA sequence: TGCGCCAGCAGCAACCGACAGGGAAACGTTAATGAAAAACTGTTTTTT. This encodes CASSNRQGNVNEKLFF.

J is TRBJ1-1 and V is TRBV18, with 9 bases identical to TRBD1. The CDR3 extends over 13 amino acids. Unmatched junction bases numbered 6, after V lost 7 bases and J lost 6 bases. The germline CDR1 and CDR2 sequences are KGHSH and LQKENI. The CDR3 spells CASLQGAHAEAFF. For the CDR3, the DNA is TGTGCCAGCTTACAGGGGGCGCATGCTGAAGCTTTCTTT.

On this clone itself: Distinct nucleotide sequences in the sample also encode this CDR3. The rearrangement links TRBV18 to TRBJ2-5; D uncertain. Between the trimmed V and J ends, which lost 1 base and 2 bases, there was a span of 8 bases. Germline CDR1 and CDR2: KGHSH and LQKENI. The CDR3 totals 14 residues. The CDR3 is CASSPLGKQETQYF. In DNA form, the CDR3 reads TGTGCCAGCTCACCACTTGGGAAGCAAGAGACCCAGTACTTC.

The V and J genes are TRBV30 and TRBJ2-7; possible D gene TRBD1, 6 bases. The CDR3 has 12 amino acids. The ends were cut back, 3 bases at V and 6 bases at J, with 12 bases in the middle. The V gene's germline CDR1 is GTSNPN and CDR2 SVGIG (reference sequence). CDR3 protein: CAWSATGFEQYF. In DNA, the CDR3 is TGTGCCTGGAGCGCAACAGGGTTCGAGCAGTACTTC.

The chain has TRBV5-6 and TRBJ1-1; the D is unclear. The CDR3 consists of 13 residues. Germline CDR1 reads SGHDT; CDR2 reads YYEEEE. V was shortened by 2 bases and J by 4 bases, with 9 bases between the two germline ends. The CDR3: CASSLGWGTEAFF. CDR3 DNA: TGTGCCAGCAGCTTAGGCTGGGGCACTGAAGCTTTCTTT.

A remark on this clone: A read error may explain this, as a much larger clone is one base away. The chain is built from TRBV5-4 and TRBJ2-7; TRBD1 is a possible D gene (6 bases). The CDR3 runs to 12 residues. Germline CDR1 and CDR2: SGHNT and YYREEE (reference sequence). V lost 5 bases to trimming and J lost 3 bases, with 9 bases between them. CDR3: CASSKQGYEQYF. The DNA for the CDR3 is TGTGCCAGCAGTAAACAGGGCTACGAGCAGTACTTC.

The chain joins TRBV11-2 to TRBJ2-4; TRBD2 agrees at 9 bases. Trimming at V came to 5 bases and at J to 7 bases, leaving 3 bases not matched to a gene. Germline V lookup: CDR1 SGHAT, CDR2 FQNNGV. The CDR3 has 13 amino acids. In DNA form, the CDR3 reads TGTGCCAGCAGCCTGGGGACTAGCAACATTCAGTACTTC. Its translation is CASSLGTSNIQYF.

CDR3 protein: CASSGQGNSPLHF. CDR3 nucleotides: TGTGCCAGTAGCGGACAGGGAAATTCACCCCTCCACTTT. The rearrangement links TRBV19 to TRBJ1-6; 8 positions match TRBD1. Germline CDR1 is LNHDA and CDR2 is SQIVND (reference sequence). CDR3 length: 13 amino acids. V trimming: 6 bases; J trimming: 7 bases; junction bases outside the gene matches: 2.

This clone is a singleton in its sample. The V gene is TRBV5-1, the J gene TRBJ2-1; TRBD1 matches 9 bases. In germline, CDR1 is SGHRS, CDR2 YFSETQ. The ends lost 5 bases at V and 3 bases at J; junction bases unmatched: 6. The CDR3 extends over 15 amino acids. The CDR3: CASSPGTGFYNEQFF. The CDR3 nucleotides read TGCGCCAGCAGTCCCGGGACAGGGTTCTACAATGAGCAGTTCTTC.

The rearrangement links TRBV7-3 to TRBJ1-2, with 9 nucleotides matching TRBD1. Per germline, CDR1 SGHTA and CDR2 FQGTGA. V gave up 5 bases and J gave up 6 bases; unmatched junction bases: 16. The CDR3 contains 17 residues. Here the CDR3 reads CASSLGGQGSLRDGYTF. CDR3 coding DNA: TGTGCCAGCAGCCTCGGCGGACAGGGGAGTTTACGTGATGGCTACACCTTC.